This T cell receptor beta chain was observed in a study of T cells in Graves' hyperthyroidism and ophthalmopathy. TCR beta CDR3 regions were amplified from RNA transcripts. The primer set for the first-round RT-PCR of the TCR CDR3 was HTBI. One entry per CDR3 protein results from TCRdb running MiXCR on the multiplex PCR reads. The repertoire holds about 600,000 distinct CDR3 sequences, with about 14% as singletons. The V end was cut by 4 bases, the J end by 5 bases, with 17 bases between. The CDR3 has 16 residues. Ten or more counts support this clonotype. This TCR was recovered from a woman in her late teens or twenties with Graves' ophthalmopathy. The chain links TRBV12-3 or TRBV12-4 to TRBJ1-4; a possible D gene is TRBD1 (6 bases). Source material: blood. This CDR3 is CASSYKQGALNEKLFF. Written as DNA, the CDR3 is TGTGCCAGCAGTTACAAACAGGGAGCTCTCAATGAAAAACTGTTTTTT.